These 16 T cell receptor beta chains share one sample of origin, sequenced in a study of metastatic and nonmetastatic thyroid tumors. Nobody among the patients had been given any treatment before thyroid surgery. TCRdb ran MiXCR on the PCR reads. This sample carries 21,000 or so clones, roughly 20% of them seen once, and the ten largest clones take approximately 30%. The sequencing sample was made of blood. These receptors all come from a female donor with papillary thyroid cancer or a benign thyroid nodule (not recorded which). Some clones in this sample may be carry-over from other donors' samples.

This clone occurred many times. The chain couples TRBV7-8 to TRBJ2-1; 11 positions agree with TRBD2. V was pared by 1 base and J by 8 bases, with 13 bases of the junction left unmatched. CDR3 length: 18 amino acids. Germline loops: CDR1 SGHVS, CDR2 FQNEAQ. The CDR3 nucleotides are TGTGCCAGCAGCTTAGTCGTTTTGACAACTAGCGGGAGCGATGAGCAGTTCTTC. Its translation is CASSLVVLTTSGSDEQFF.

This clone is judged medium-sized (0.01 to 0.1%). The chain employs TRBV24-1 and TRBJ2-7, with D tentatively TRBD2 (5 bases). Trimming took 7 bases from V and 0 from J, leaving 9 bases between them. CDR1 and CDR2 from the germline V gene are KGHDR and SFDVKD. The CDR3 has 13 residues. The CDR3 region has the DNA TGTGCCACCAGGCGACTACTCTCCTACGAGCAGTACTTC. Its protein product is CATRRLLSYEQYF.

This clone was seen many times. The chain carries TRBV5-1 and TRBJ1-1; D may be TRBD1 (5 bases). The germline CDR1 and CDR2 sequences are SGHRS and YFSETQ. The ends were cut back, 2 bases at V and 1 base at J, with 12 bases in the middle. This CDR3 has 15 amino acids. Here the CDR3 reads CASSFSGTENTEAFF. The CDR3 DNA reads as TGCGCCAGCAGCTTCTCCGGGACGGAGAACACTGAAGCTTTCTTT. Looking up the rest from reference TRBV5-1 and TRBJ1-1 gives the full variable domain: KAGVTQTPRYLIKTRGQQVTLSCSPISGHRSVSWYQQTPGQGLQFLFEYFSETQRNKGNFPGRFSGRQFSNSRSEMNVSTLELGDSALYLCASSFSGTENTEAFFGQGTRLTVV.

This clone was observed many times. The gene calls are TRBV5-6 and TRBJ1-1; TRBD1 might be the D (5 bases). CDR3 size: 12 residues. The germline V gene has CDR1 SGHDT and CDR2 YYEEEE. Trimming pared 2 bases from V and 7 bases from J, leaving 9 bases between. The CDR3 loop is CASSFTGVEAFF. The DNA for the CDR3 is TGTGCCAGCAGCTTCACAGGAGTTGAAGCTTTCTTT.

This clone was detected only a few times. The chain combines TRBV5-6 with TRBJ1-3, with 7 bases identical to TRBD1. The CDR3 is 16 amino acids. Germline V gene lookup returns CDR1 SGHDT and CDR2 YYEEEE. Trimming at V came to 3 bases and at J to 4 bases, leaving 10 bases not matched to a gene. The CDR3 DNA reads TGTGCCAGCAGCTCGTCCCGGGACAGTGAGGGAAACACCATATATTTT. This sequence encodes CASSSSRDSEGNTIYF.

This clone was detected ten times or more. This sample includes further DNA sequences coding for the same CDR3. This chain joins TRBV20-1 and TRBJ1-6; 7 positions agree with TRBD1. The CDR3 sequence is 15 residues long. CDR1 and CDR2 (germline): DFQATT, SNEGSKA (reference sequence). V dropped 2 bases and J dropped 6; count of bases not matched to a gene: 7. CDR3 loop: CSARRQGGLNSPLHF. In DNA, the CDR3 is TGCAGTGCTAGACGACAGGGCGGTCTTAATTCACCCCTCCACTTT.

This clone was counted many times. This rearrangement joins TRBV11-2 to TRBJ2-1, with TRBD2 identical over 9 bases. CDR3 length: 15 residues. Looked up from germline, CDR1 is SGHAT and CDR2 is FQNNGV. V gave up 6 bases and J gave up 6 bases; unmatched junction bases: 9. The CDR3 DNA follows: TGTGCCAGCAGTTATGGGACTAGCAGCCCCAATGAGCAGTTCTTC. It specifies CASSYGTSSPNEQFF.

This clone was recorded at least ten times. The V and J genes are TRBV11-2 and TRBJ2-1; 7 bases line up with TRBD1. This CDR3 spans 16 amino acids. Germline V gene lookup returns CDR1 SGHAT and CDR2 FQNNGV. J was trimmed by 1 base and V by 0 bases; bases with no gene match: 3. The CDR3 sequence is CASSLDPGQSYNEQFF. The CDR3 nucleotides read TGTGCCAGCAGCTTAGATCCGGGACAGTCCTACAATGAGCAGTTCTTC. Full variable domain (remainder filled in from reference TRBV11-2 and TRBJ2-1): EAGVAQSPRYKIIEKRQSVAFWCNPISGHATLYWYQQILGQGPKLLIQFQNNGVVDDSQLPKDRFSAERLKGVDSTLKIQPAKLEDSAVYLCASSLDPGQSYNEQFFGPGTRLTVL.

V gene TRBV27 combines with J gene TRBJ2-1, with 10 bases matching TRBD2. Trimming at V came to 2 bases and at J to 2 bases, leaving 3 bases not matched to a gene. Per germline, CDR1 MNHEY and CDR2 SMNVEV (reference sequence). The CDR3 totals 16 residues. The CDR3 bases are TGTGCCAGCAGTTTACTAGCGGGAGTCCCCTACAATGAGCAGTTCTTC. As protein: CASSLLAGVPYNEQFF.

This clone was seen a few times. This chain connects TRBV6-1 to TRBJ2-1; possibly TRBD2 for D (6 bases). V gave up 5 bases and J gave up 6 bases, with 17 bases separating them. CDR1 is MNHNS and CDR2 is SASEGT in the germline V gene. The CDR3 extends over 15 amino acids. CDR3 region: CASSFTSWSFNEQFF. The CDR3 nucleotides are TGTGCCAGCAGTTTCACTAGCTGGAGTTTCAATGAGCAGTTCTTC.

This clone was seen at least ten times. The J gene is TRBJ2-2, the V gene TRBV20-1; D is perhaps TRBD2 (6 bases). V gave up 3 bases and J gave up 5 bases, with 7 bases separating them. This CDR3 is built from 12 residues. Looked up from germline, CDR1 is DFQATT and CDR2 is SNEGSKA (reference sequence). CDR3 coding DNA: TGCAGTGCTAGCGGGAGAACCGGGGAGCTGTTTTTT. It translates to CSASGRTGELFF.

In the case of this clone: As the CDR3 is not closed by the conserved phenylalanine or tryptophan, this likely results from a read error. The CDR3 DNA reads as TGTGCCAGTAGTATGGGACACGCCGGCACTGAAGCTTTCTCT. Translation: CASSMGHAGTEAFS. The chain couples TRBV19 to TRBJ1-1; D is possibly TRBD1 (6 bases). The ends were cut back, 3 bases at V and 4 bases at J, with 12 bases in the middle. Germline CDR1 and CDR2: LNHDA and SQIVND (reference sequence). The CDR3 is made up of 14 amino acids.

This clone was picked up many times. This chain links TRBV29-1 with TRBJ1-1, with D possibly matching TRBD1 (6 bases). The CDR3 spans 13 residues. CDR1 is SQVTM and CDR2 is ANQGSEA in the germline V gene. V lost 5 bases and J 1 base, leaving 11 bases between the germline ends. The CDR3, as DNA: TGCAGCGTTTACCCAGGGGCGAACACTGAAGCTTTCTTT. Protein product: CSVYPGANTEAFF.

This clone was counted many times. The chain employs TRBV28 and TRBJ1-2; TRBD1 aligns across 7 bases. Germline values: CDR1 MDHEN, CDR2 SYDVKM. The CDR3 runs 15 residues. Trimming at V came to 2 bases and at J to 7 bases, leaving 10 bases not matched to a gene. The CDR3 reads CASSLRDSWAGGYTF. The CDR3 coding sequence is TGTGCCAGCAGTTTACGGGACAGTTGGGCCGGTGGCTACACCTTC.

This clone counts as medium-sized. This chain uses TRBV28 with TRBJ2-7; tentative D call: TRBD2 (6 bases). The CDR3 is 14 residues long. Trimming pared 1 base from V and 4 bases from J, leaving 11 bases between. The germline V gene has CDR1 MDHEN and CDR2 SYDVKM. The CDR3 is CASSLSAGTYEQYF. CDR3 DNA sequence: TGTGCCAGCAGTTTATCCGCGGGGACGTACGAGCAGTACTTC.

This clone has a handful of counts. Given a much more abundant clone one base away, this may be a read error. This chain joins TRBV6-1 and TRBJ1-2; 10 bases map to TRBD1. Germline CDR1 and CDR2: MNHNS and SASEGT. V shed 8 bases, J shed 13 bases, and the junction held 16 bases outside the gene matches. The CDR3 consists of 14 residues. CDR3 amino acids: CASPTGTGDGVCTF. CDR3 bases: TGTGCCAGCCCGACCGGGACAGGGGACGGTGTCTGCACCTTC.